A selection of T cell receptor beta chains follows, all from one sample in a study of CD8 T cells in Susac syndrome. Using its own MiXCR run on the immunoSEQ multiplex PCR reads, TCRdb lists one record per CDR3 protein. The sample holds 200,000 to 300,000 distinct CDR3 sequences; around 93% are singletons and the top ten take around 0.07%. The material sequenced was CD4+ T cells from PBMCs. The origin of the receptors is a human donor with multiple sclerosis. Both conserved end residues are part of each CDR3. The D gene is left open where the match is weak. The listing skips clone size in some rows; elsewhere it reads once, few, many or a size class.

V	J	size	D	CDR3	DNA
TRBV9	TRBJ2-5	-	TRBD1	CASSVGAGGETQYF	TGTGCCAGCAGCGTAGGAGCAGGGGGCGAGACCCAGTACTTC
TRBV11-2	TRBJ1-4	once	-	CASSPIPGRKNEKLFF	TGTGCCAGCAGCCCGATACCGGGACGGAAGAATGAAAAACTGTTTTTT
TRBV19	TRBJ2-5	-	-	CASSIDRRETQYF	TGTGCCAGTAGTATAGACCGACGTGAGACCCAGTACTTC
TRBV19	TRBJ2-6	once	-	CASSIAGLSGANVLTF	TGTGCCAGTAGTATAGCGGGCCTCTCTGGGGCCAACGTCCTGACTTTC
TRBV3-1	TRBJ1-2	once	-	CASSQDATQGRGYTF	TGTGCCAGCAGCCAAGACGCAACCCAGGGACGCGGCTACACCTTC
TRBV30	TRBJ1-4	-	-	CAWSVQTVSTNEKLFF	TGTGCCTGGAGTGTACAGACAGTTTCAACTAATGAAAAACTGTTTTTT
TRBV20-1	TRBJ2-1	-	TRBD2	CSARDPGLAGGRGFRNEQFF	TGCAGTGCTAGAGATCCGGGACTAGCGGGAGGGAGGGGGTTTCGCAATGAGCAGTTCTTC
TRBV19	TRBJ2-5	-	-	CASKQRSQETQYF	TGTGCCAGTAAGCAGAGATCCCAAGAGACCCAGTACTTC
TRBV5-1	TRBJ2-7	-	TRBD1	CASSLEGQVIYEQYF	TGCGCCAGCAGCTTGGAGGGACAGGTCATCTACGAGCAGTACTTC
TRBV20-1	TRBJ2-3	-	-	CSARVSGMTDTQYF	TGCAGTGCTAGAGTATCTGGTATGACAGATACGCAGTATTTT
TRBV6-6	TRBJ2-3	few	-	CASSYGSTDTQYF	TGTGCCAGCAGTTACGGTAGCACAGATACGCAGTATTTT
TRBV12-3/TRBV12-4	TRBJ2-7	-	-	CASRPTALVEQYF	TGTGCCAGCAGACCCACGGCGTTGGTCGAGCAGTACTTC
TRBV28	TRBJ1-3	-	-	CASSLRGPGNTIYF	TGTGCCAGCAGTTTACGGGGCCCCGGAAACACCATATATTTT
TRBV3-1	TRBJ1-5	-	-	CASSQGRQSNQPQHF	TGTGCCAGCAGCCAAGGGCGGCAGTCCAATCAGCCCCAGCATTTT
TRBV12-3/TRBV12-4	TRBJ2-1	once	TRBD2	CASSPLAGAHNEQFF	TGTGCCAGCAGTCCACTAGCGGGAGCCCACAATGAGCAGTTCTTC
TRBV6-1	TRBJ2-3	-	-	CASSGEPTDTQYF	TGTGCCAGCAGCGGGGAACCCACAGATACGCAGTATTTT
TRBV4-1	TRBJ1-1	-	-	CASSQAGPSGAFF	TGCGCCAGCAGCCAAGCCGGGCCCTCTGGAGCTTTCTTT
TRBV3-1	TRBJ2-7	-	-	CASSQESLKGEQYF	TGTGCCAGCAGCCAAGAGTCGTTAAAGGGGGAGCAGTACTTC
TRBV2	TRBJ2-3	-	TRBD1	CASSEPGQPTDTQYF	TGTGCCAGCAGTGAACCGGGACAGCCCACAGATACGCAGTATTTT
TRBV5-1	TRBJ1-1	-	-	CASSRAQANTEAFF	TGCGCCAGCAGTCGGGCGCAGGCGAACACTGAAGCTTTCTTT
TRBV5-6	TRBJ1-6	once	-	CASSSGRSGTYNSPLHF	TGTGCCAGCAGCTCTGGACGAAGCGGGACCTATAATTCACCCCTCCACTTT
TRBV3-1	TRBJ1-2	-	-	CASSDGGGYTF	TGTGCCAGCAGCGACGGAGGGGGCTACACCTTC
TRBV7-9	TRBJ1-1	-	TRBD1	CASSLVGQALIF	TGTGCCAGCAGCTTAGTCGGACAGGCCCTAATCTTT
TRBV21-1	TRBJ2-1	-	-	CASSKDGNEQFF	TGTGCCAGCAGCAAAGACGGGAATGAGCAGTTCTTC
TRBV5-1	TRBJ2-5	-	TRBD1	CASSLRGGAETRYF	TGCGCCAGCAGCTTGAGAGGGGGCGCGGAGACCCGGTACTTC
TRBV7-9	TRBJ2-7	-	TRBD1	CASSFDRGARDYF	TGTGCCAGCAGCTTCGACAGGGGGGCTCGGGATTACTTC
TRBV3-1	TRBJ1-1	-	-	CASSQARGPRAEAFF	TGTGCCAGCAGCCAAGCCCGAGGTCCACGGGCTGAAGCTTTCTTT
TRBV4-1	TRBJ1-1	once	-	CASSQRQVNTEAFF	TGCGCCAGCAGCCAACGACAGGTGAACACTGAAGCTTTCTTT
TRBV27	TRBJ1-5	few	-	CASSLKGQPQHF	TGTGCCAGCAGTCTCAAGGGCCAGCCCCAGCATTTT
TRBV20-1	TRBJ2-7	-	-	CSARDRLTNYEQYF	TGCAGTGCTAGAGATCGGTTGACAAACTACGAGCAGTACTTC
TRBV6-1	TRBJ2-2	-	-	CASATGELFF	TGTGCCAGCGCCACCGGGGAGCTGTTTTTT
TRBV9	TRBJ1-5	-	-	CASSPGVGRPQPQHF	TGTGCCAGCAGTCCCGGCGTCGGGCGTCCTCAGCCCCAGCATTTT
TRBV4-1	TRBJ1-5	-	-	CASSPNVGSWGNQPQHF	TGCGCCAGCAGCCCCAACGTCGGGAGTTGGGGCAATCAGCCCCAGCATTTT
TRBV4-2	TRBJ1-5	-	TRBD1	CASSQETGSNQPQHF	TGTGCCAGCAGCCAAGAGACAGGGAGCAATCAGCCCCAGCATTTT
TRBV29-1	TRBJ1-2	-	-	CSGGQTGYGYTF	TGCAGCGGGGGACAAACTGGCTATGGCTACACCTTC
TRBV20-1	TRBJ2-2	-	TRBD2	CSAIRLAGGSGELFF	TGCAGTGCTATCCGCCTAGCGGGAGGGTCCGGGGAGCTGTTTTTT
TRBV29-1	TRBJ2-3	few	TRBD2	CSVDHGGGEADTQYF	TGCAGCGTTGACCATGGGGGGGGAGAGGCAGATACGCAGTATTTT
TRBV14	TRBJ2-4	-	TRBD1	CASSPSGGSWISKNIQYF	TGTGCCAGCAGCCCCTCAGGGGGAAGCTGGATCTCCAAAAACATTCAGTACTTC
TRBV7-9	TRBJ2-3	-	-	CASSPRGTASTDTQYF	TGTGCCAGCAGCCCCCGCGGGACAGCTAGCACAGATACGCAGTATTTT
TRBV3-1	TRBJ1-2	-	-	CASSQEYRQGYTF	TGTGCCAGCAGCCAAGAATACAGGCAGGGCTACACCTTC
TRBV7-3	TRBJ2-2	-	-	CASSLSAGELFF	TGTGCCAGCAGCTTATCGGCCGGGGAGCTGTTTTTT
TRBV5-1	TRBJ2-4	-	-	CASSGGSYIQYF	TGCGCCAGCAGTGGGGGATCGTACATTCAGTACTTC
TRBV14	TRBJ2-7	-	-	CASSPRTYEQYF	TGTGCCAGCAGCCCACGAACCTACGAGCAGTACTTC
TRBV9	TRBJ2-2	-	-	CASRRDENTGELFF	TGTGCCAGCAGGAGGGACGAGAACACCGGGGAGCTGTTTTTT
TRBV15	TRBJ2-7	-	-	CATSRETGAWDEQYF	TGTGCCACCAGCAGAGAAACGGGGGCGTGGGACGAGCAGTACTTC
TRBV30	TRBJ2-7	-	-	CAVQTGFEQYF	TGTGCCGTACAGACGGGGTTCGAGCAGTACTTC
TRBV6-1	TRBJ2-7	-	-	CASSEGVYEQYF	TGTGCCAGCAGTGAAGGGGTTTACGAGCAGTACTTC
TRBV6-1	TRBJ2-2	-	TRBD2	CASSQTSGRTGELFF	TGTGCCAGCAGCCAGACTAGCGGGAGGACCGGGGAGCTGTTTTTT
TRBV12-3/TRBV12-4	TRBJ2-2	-	TRBD2	CASDSREGTGELFF	TGTGCCAGCGATAGTAGGGAGGGCACCGGGGAGCTGTTTTTT
TRBV6-6	TRBJ1-4	-	-	CASSRRGEKLFF	TGTGCCAGCAGTAGACGGGGGGAAAAACTGTTTTTT